Listed below are T cell receptor beta chains from one sample, sequenced in a study of regulatory T cells in long-lasting Graves disease. MiXCR was run by TCRdb on the multiplex PCR reads, yielding one entry per CDR3 protein. This repertoire shows roughly 380,000 distinct CDR3 sequences, around a sixth found once; its top ten account for around a fifth. Sequenced here: peripheral blood mononuclear cells (PBMCs), sampled at new diagnosis, from a patient treated with antithyroid drugs. These receptors all stem from a female donor with Graves disease. The CDR3 runs from the conserved cysteine through the conserved F or W. The order of the fields is V gene, clone size, J gene, D gene, CDR3 protein, CDR3 DNA. A D gene is named only where the DNA matches it firmly. Size is omitted from some rows. Given values are once, few, many or a class for expanded clones.

>TRBV20-1|many|TRBJ1-1|.
CSARGEGDTEAFF
TGCAGTGCTAGAGGGGAGGGGGACACTGAAGCTTTCTTT
>TRBV7-9|.|TRBJ1-2|TRBD1
CASSSEQGWIGYTF
TGTGCCAGCAGCTCCGAACAGGGGTGGATTGGCTACACCTTC
>TRBV12-3/TRBV12-4|many|TRBJ2-7|.
CASSRKTRLYEQYF
TGTGCCAGCAGTAGAAAGACTAGGCTCTACGAGCAGTACTTC
>TRBV5-4|.|TRBJ2-7|TRBD1
CASSLLPGQFGAYEQYF
TGTGCCAGCAGCTTGCTACCGGGACAGTTCGGCGCGTACGAGCAGTACTTC
>TRBV11-3|.|TRBJ1-4|TRBD1
CASSQRGTGHEKLFF
TGTGCCAGCAGCCAAAGGGGGACAGGGCATGAAAAACTGTTTTTT
>TRBV27|many|TRBJ2-7|.
CASGAGREQYF
TGTGCCAGCGGGGCAGGGCGCGAGCAGTACTTC
>TRBV5-1|many|TRBJ1-3|.
CASSLVGSGNTIYF
TGTGCCAGCAGCTTAGTGGGCTCTGGAAACACCATATATTTT
>TRBV6-1|many|TRBJ1-4|.
CASRAFPGVIREKLFF
TGTGCCAGCAGGGCGTTCCCAGGGGTGATTCGCGAAAAACTGTTTTTT
>TRBV14|few|TRBJ2-7|TRBD1
CASSQKTGAYEQYF
TGTGCCAGCAGCCAAAAGACAGGGGCCTACGAGCAGTACTTC
>TRBV4-3|many|TRBJ2-7|.
CASSQRTVAYEQYF
TGCGCCAGCAGCCAAAGAACAGTAGCCTACGAGCAGTACTTC
>TRBV29-1|many|TRBJ1-1|.
CSVMTAKNTEAFF
TGCAGCGTTATGACAGCGAAGAACACTGAAGCTTTCTTT
>TRBV7-2|many|TRBJ2-5|TRBD1
CASSGRTGDQETQYF
TGTGCCAGCAGCGGCCGGACAGGAGACCAAGAGACCCAGTACTTC
>TRBV27|many|TRBJ2-3|TRBD2
CASSPGAVTSGDSTDTQYF
TGTGCCAGCAGTCCCGGGGCGGTAACTAGCGGGGATAGCACAGATACGCAGTATTTT
>TRBV4-3|many|TRBJ2-7|TRBD2
CASSQDTGGSYEQYF
TGCGCCAGCAGCCAAGATACGGGGGGGTCCTACGAGCAGTACTTC
>TRBV3-1|few|TRBJ1-4|.
CASSQDLRAPNEKLFF
TGTGCCAGCAGCCAAGATTTAAGGGCACCTAATGAAAAACTGTTTTTT
>TRBV6-2/TRBV6-3|many|TRBJ2-3|TRBD2
CATTLGGTLDTQYF
TGTGCCACCACCTTGGGAGGGACCCTGGATACGCAGTATTTT
>TRBV7-9|many|TRBJ1-6|.
CASSARSRGARNSPLHF
TGTGCCAGCAGCGCCAGGAGTCGGGGGGCCAGGAATTCACCCCTCCACTTT
>TRBV4-1|many|TRBJ2-3|.
CASSQILVSADTQYF
TGCGCCAGCAGCCAAATACTAGTTTCGGCAGATACGCAGTATTTT
>TRBV7-3|many|TRBJ2-1|TRBD1
CASSWGRGSGNEQFF
TGTGCCAGCAGCTGGGGCAGGGGGAGTGGGAATGAGCAGTTCTTC
>TRBV28|many|TRBJ1-5|.
CASSSGGRGGNQPQHF
TGTGCCAGCAGTTCAGGCGGACGGGGTGGCAATCAGCCCCAGCATTTT
>TRBV12-3/TRBV12-4|many|TRBJ1-4|.
CASSLAGTEKLFF
TGTGCCAGCAGTTTAGCCGGTACGGAAAAACTGTTTTTT
>TRBV7-9|many|TRBJ2-7|.
CASSFQKPGGEQYF
TGTGCCAGCAGCTTCCAAAAACCGGGTGGCGAGCAGTACTTC
>TRBV2|many|TRBJ2-3|.
CASIGSPSTDTQYF
TGTGCCAGCATTGGTTCGCCTAGCACAGATACGCAGTATTTT
>TRBV20-1|many|TRBJ2-1|.
CSGYGSLGNEQFF
TGCAGTGGATACGGGAGCCTGGGCAATGAGCAGTTCTTC
>TRBV20-1|many|TRBJ1-6|.
CSAGEGSGSPLHF
TGCAGTGCTGGAGAAGGGTCTGGGTCACCCCTCCACTTT
>TRBV6-2/TRBV6-3|few|TRBJ1-5|TRBD1
CASSYGQGVILSNQPQHF
TGTGCCAGCAGTTACGGACAGGGGGTTATTCTTAGCAATCAGCCCCAGCATTTT
>TRBV25-1|.|TRBJ2-2|TRBD2
CASQKTGTSGTGELFF
TGTGCCAGTCAAAAAACCGGGACTAGCGGAACCGGGGAGCTGTTTTTT
>TRBV19|many|TRBJ1-1|.
CASSIQFNEDPLNTEAFF
TGTGCCAGTAGTATACAGTTTAATGAAGATCCTTTGAACACTGAAGCTTTCTTT
>TRBV3-1|.|TRBJ2-3|TRBD1
CASSYPGQGADTQYF
TGTGCCAGCAGTTACCCGGGACAGGGAGCAGATACGCAGTATTTT
>TRBV7-2|many|TRBJ1-2|.
CASSGRGNSYTF
TGTGCCAGCAGCGGAAGGGGTAATAGCTACACCTTC
>TRBV10-3|.|TRBJ1-4|TRBD1
CAISPGEGAGTELFF
TGTGCCATCAGCCCGGGGGAAGGGGCCGGGACAGAACTGTTTTTT
>TRBV19|few|TRBJ2-7|TRBD1
CAGSIRDRGNEQYF
TGTGCCGGTAGTATCCGGGACAGGGGGAACGAGCAGTACTTC
>TRBV24-1|many|TRBJ1-2|.
CATSDSTGGNYGYTF
TGTGCCACCAGTGATTCGACCGGGGGAAACTATGGCTACACCTTC
>TRBV3-1|many|TRBJ2-7|.
CASSPGVAYEQYF
TGTGCCAGCAGCCCCGGCGTTGCCTACGAGCAGTACTTC
>TRBV7-2|many|TRBJ1-4|TRBD1
CASSRQGGFNEKLFF
TGTGCCAGCAGCCGTCAAGGGGGCTTTAATGAAAAACTGTTTTTT
>TRBV28|many|TRBJ2-5|.
CASRSQSRALEETQYF
TGTGCCAGCAGGTCTCAGTCCAGGGCCCTGGAAGAGACCCAGTACTTC